The clone carrying this T cell receptor beta chain was seen ten or more times. Its matching antigen is unknown. This entry is derived from a study of early T cells in non-severe SARS-CoV-2 infection. Study-level background: Investigators sequenced bulk RNA drawn from unsorted whole blood, and chains remained unpaired. Whole-study findings and limits: VDJdb matching favored anti-spike CD8 responses, missing private and CD4 specificities.

Individual cDNA molecules were tagged with unique molecular identifiers. In TCRdb, the 5' RACE reads were re-called with MiXCR into one record per CDR3 protein. In the table there are some 30,000 distinct CDR3 sequences, around 4.4% of which are singletons. The CDR3 spans 15 residues. Germline V lookup: CDR1 LGHNA, CDR2 YNFKEQ. V shed 4 bases and J 5 bases; nucleotides not matched to a gene: 11. The V gene is TRBV4-2, the J gene TRBJ2-7; TRBD1 aligns across 7 bases. The sequenced sample consisted of whole blood. The clonotype comes from an adult who was a healthcare worker with PCR-confirmed SARS-CoV-2 infection or an uninfected control (not recorded which). In DNA, the CDR3 is TGTGCCAGCAGCCGAGGACAGGTTGGTTTGGACGAGCAGTACTTC. It translates to CASSRGQVGLDEQYF.